The sequence of this T cell receptor beta chain was determined in a study of blood T cell repertoires in COVID-19. The CDR3 sequence is 14 residues long. The junction had 4 bases not matched to a gene; V was cut back by 6 bases and J by 7 bases. Per the germline V gene, CDR1 is SNHLY and CDR2 is FYNNEI. Authors' processing steps: Estimation of nucleated cell counts relied on the amplification of reference gene primers. The table came from immunoSEQ multiplex PCR; TCRdb's copy has only in-frame clones and leaves some out. V and J calls and clone size are those listed in that table; D and trimming were worked out from the DNA. In the table there are under 75,000 clones, about 83% of which are singletons.

V usage is TRBV2 and J usage is TRBJ1-6; 9 positions match TRBD1. The sample comprised peripheral blood. This sequence originates from a human donor in a cohort sampled during active COVID-19. CDR3 nucleotides: TGTGCCAGCAGCTTGGACAGGGGAAATTCACCCCTCCACTTT. Its protein is CASSLDRGNSPLHF.